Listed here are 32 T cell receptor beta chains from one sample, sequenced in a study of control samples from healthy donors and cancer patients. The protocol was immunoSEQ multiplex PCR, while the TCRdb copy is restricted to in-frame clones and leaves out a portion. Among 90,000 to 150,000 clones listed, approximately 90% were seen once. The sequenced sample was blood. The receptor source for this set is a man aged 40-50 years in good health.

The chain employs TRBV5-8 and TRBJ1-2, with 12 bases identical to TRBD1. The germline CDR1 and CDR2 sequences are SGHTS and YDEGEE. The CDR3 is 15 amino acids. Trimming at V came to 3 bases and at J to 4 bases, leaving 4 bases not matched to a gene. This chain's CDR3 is CASSWGTGGFYGYTF. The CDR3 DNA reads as TGTGCCAGCAGCTGGGGGACAGGGGGCTTCTATGGCTACACCTTC.

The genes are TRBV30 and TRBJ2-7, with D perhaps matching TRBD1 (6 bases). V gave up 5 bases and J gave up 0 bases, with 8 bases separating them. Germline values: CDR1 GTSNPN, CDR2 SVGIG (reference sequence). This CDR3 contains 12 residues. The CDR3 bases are TGTGCCTGGCGGGACACCTCCTACGAGCAGTACTTC. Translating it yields CAWRDTSYEQYF.

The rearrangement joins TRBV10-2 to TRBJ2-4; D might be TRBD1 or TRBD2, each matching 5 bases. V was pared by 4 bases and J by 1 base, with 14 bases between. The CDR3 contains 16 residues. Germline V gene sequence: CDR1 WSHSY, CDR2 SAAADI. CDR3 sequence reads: CASSGFGDVAKNIQYF. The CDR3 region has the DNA TGCGCCAGCAGTGGTTTTGGGGACGTGGCCAAAAACATTCAGTACTTC.

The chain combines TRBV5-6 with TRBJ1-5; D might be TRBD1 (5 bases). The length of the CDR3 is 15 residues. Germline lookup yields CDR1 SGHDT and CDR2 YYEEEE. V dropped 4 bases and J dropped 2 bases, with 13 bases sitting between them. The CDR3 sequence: CASSRRGGGNQPQHF. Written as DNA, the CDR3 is TGTGCCAGCAGCCGCCGCGGAGGGGGCAATCAGCCCCAGCATTTT.

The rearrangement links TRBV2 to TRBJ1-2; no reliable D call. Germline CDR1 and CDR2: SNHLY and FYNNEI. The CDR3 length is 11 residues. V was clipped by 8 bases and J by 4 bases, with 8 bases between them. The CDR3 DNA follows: TGTGCCAGCCGCGGCGGCTATGGCTACACCTTC. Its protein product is CASRGGYGYTF.

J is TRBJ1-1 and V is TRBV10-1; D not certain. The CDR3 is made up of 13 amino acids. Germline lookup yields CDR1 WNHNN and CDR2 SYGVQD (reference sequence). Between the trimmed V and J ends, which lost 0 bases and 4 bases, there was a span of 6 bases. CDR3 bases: TGCGCCAGCAGTGAGTCGATGAGCACTGAAGCTTTCTTT. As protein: CASSESMSTEAFF.

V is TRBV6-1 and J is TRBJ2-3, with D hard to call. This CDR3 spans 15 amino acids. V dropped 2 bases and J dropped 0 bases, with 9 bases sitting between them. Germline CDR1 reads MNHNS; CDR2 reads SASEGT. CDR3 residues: CASSELRRSTDTQYF. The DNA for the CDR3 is TGTGCCAGCAGTGAACTTAGACGGAGCACAGATACGCAGTATTTT.

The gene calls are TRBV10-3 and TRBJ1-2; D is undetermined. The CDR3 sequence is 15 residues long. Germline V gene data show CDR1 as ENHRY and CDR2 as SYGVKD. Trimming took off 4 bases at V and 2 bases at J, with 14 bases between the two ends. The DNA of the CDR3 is TGTGCCATCAGTGGGTGGGCAGAAAGGAACTATGGCTACACCTTC. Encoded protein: CAISGWAERNYGYTF.

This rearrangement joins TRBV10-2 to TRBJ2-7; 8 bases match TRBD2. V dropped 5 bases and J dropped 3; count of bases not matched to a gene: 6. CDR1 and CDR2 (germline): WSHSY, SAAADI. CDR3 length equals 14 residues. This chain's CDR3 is CASSRSGTSYEQYF. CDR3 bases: TGCGCCAGCAGTCGATCCGGGACTAGCTACGAGCAGTACTTC.

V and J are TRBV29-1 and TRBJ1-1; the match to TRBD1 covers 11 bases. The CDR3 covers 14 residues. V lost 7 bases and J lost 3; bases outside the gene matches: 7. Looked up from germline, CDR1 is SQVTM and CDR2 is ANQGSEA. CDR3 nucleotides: TGCAGCGCGGGACAGGGGGAAGCGGACACTGAAGCTTTCTTT. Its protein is CSAGQGEADTEAFF. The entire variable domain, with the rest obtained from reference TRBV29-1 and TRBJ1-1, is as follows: SAVISQKPSRDICQRGTSLTIQCQVDSQVTMMFWYRQQPGQSLTLIATANQGSEATYESGFVIDKFPISRPNLTFSTLTVSNMSPEDSSIYLCSAGQGEADTEAFFGQGTRLTVV.

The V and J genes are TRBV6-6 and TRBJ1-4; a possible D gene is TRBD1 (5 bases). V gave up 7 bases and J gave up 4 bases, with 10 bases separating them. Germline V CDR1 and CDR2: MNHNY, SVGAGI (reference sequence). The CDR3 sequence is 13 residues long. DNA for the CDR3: TGTGCCAGCATGCGACAGAATAATGAAAAACTGTTTTTT. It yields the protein CASMRQNNEKLFF.

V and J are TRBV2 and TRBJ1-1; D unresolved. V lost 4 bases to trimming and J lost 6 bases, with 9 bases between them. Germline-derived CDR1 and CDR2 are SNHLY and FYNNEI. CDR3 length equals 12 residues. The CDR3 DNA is TGTGCCAGCAGTGGAGGACGGGCTGAAGCTTTCTTT. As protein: CASSGGRAEAFF.

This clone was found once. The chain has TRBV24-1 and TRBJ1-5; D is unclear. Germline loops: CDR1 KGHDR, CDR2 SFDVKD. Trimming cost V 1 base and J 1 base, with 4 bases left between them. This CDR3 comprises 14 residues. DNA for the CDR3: TGTGCCACCAGTGATTTCTCAAGCAATCAGCCCCAGCATTTT. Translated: CATSDFSSNQPQHF.

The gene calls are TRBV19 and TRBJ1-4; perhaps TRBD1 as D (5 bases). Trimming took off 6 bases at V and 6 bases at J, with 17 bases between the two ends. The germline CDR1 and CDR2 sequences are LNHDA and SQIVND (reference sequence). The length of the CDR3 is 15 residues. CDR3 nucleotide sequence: TGTGCCAGTAGACGAGGGGCGGGAACCGATGAAAAACTGTTTTTT. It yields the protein CASRRGAGTDEKLFF.

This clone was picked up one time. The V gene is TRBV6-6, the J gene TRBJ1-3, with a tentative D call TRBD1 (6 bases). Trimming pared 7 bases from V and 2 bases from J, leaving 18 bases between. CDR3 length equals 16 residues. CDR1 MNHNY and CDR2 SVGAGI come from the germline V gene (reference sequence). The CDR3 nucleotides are TGTGCCAGCACCGACCCCGGGGGGGGCACTGGAAACACCATATATTTT. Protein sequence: CASTDPGGGTGNTIYF.

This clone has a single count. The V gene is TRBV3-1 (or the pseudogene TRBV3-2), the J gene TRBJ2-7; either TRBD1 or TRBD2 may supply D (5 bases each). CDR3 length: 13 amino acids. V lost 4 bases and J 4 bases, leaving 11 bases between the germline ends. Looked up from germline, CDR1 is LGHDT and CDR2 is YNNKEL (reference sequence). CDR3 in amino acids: CASSPRDGYEQYF. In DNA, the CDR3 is TGTGCCAGCAGCCCCCGGGACGGGTACGAGCAGTACTTC.

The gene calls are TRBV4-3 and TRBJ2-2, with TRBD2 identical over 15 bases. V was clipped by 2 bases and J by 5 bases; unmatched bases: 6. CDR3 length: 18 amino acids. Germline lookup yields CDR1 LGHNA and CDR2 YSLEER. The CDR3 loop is CASSQIGTSGGQTGELFF. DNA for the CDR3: TGCGCCAGCAGCCAAATAGGGACTAGCGGGGGGCAGACCGGGGAGCTGTTTTTT.

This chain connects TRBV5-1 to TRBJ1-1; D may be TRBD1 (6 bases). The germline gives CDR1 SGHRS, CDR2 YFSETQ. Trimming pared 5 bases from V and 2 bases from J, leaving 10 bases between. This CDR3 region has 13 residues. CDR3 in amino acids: CASSRGSNTEAFF. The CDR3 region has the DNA TGCGCCAGCAGTAGGGGGAGCAACACTGAAGCTTTCTTT. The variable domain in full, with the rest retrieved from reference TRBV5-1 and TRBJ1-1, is KAGVTQTPRYLIKTRGQQVTLSCSPISGHRSVSWYQQTPGQGLQFLFEYFSETQRNKGNFPGRFSGRQFSNSRSEMNVSTLELGDSALYLCASSRGSNTEAFFGQGTRLTVV.

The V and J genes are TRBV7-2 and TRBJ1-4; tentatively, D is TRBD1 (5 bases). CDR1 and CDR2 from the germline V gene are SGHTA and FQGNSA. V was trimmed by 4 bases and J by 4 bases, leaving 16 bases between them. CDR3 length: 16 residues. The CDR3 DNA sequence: TGTGCCAGCAGCTCACAGCGGGGGGTGCTTAATGAAAAACTGTTTTTT. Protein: CASSSQRGVLNEKLFF.

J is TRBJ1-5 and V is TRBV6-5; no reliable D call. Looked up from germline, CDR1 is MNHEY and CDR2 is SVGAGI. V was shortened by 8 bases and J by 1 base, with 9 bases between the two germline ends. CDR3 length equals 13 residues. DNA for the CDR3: TGTGCCAGCCGAGAACAGAGCAATCAGCCCCAGCATTTT. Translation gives CASREQSNQPQHF.

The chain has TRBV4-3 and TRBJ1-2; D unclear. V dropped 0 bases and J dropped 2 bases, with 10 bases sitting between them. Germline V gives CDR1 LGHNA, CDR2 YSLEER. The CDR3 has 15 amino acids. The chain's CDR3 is CASSQDRSQNYGYTF. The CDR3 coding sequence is TGCGCCAGCAGCCAAGATAGGAGCCAGAACTATGGCTACACCTTC.

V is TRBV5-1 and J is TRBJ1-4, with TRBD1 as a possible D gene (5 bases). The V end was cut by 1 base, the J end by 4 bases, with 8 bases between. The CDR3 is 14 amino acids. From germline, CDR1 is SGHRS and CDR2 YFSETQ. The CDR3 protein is CASSLQGGNEKLFF. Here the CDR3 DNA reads TGCGCCAGCAGCTTGCAGGGCGGTAATGAAAAACTGTTTTTT.

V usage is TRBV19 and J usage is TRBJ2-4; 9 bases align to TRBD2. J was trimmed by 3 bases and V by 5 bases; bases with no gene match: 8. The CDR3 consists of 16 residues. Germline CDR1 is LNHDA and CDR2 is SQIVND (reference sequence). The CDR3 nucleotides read TGTGCCAGTAGTCTCCCAGCGGGGGGTGTCAAAAACATTCAGTACTTC. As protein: CASSLPAGGVKNIQYF.

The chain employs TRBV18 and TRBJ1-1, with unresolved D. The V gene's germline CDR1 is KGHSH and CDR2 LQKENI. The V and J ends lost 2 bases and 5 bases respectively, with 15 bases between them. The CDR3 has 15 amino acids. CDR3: CASSPSQSFPTEAFF. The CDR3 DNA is TGTGCCAGCTCACCAAGCCAAAGCTTTCCGACTGAAGCTTTCTTT.

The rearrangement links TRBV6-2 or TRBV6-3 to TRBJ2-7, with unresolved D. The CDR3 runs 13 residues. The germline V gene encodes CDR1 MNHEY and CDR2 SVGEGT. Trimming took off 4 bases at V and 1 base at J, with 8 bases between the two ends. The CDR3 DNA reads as TGTGCCAGCAGTTTACAACGGTCCTACGAGCAGTACTTC. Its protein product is CASSLQRSYEQYF.

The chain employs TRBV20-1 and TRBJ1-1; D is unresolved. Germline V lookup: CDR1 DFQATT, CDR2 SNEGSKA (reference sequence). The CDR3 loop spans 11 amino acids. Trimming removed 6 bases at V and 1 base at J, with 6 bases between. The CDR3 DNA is TGCAGTGCCACAGAGAACACTGAAGCTTTCTTT. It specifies CSATENTEAFF.

CDR3: CASSPRTSGGTDTQYF. CDR3 DNA: TGTGCCAGCAGCCCCAGGACTAGCGGGGGAACAGATACGCAGTATTTT. V and J are TRBV7-8 and TRBJ2-3; 13 nucleotides line up with TRBD2. From germline, CDR1 is SGHVS and CDR2 FQNEAQ. V trimming: 5 bases; J trimming: 3 bases; junction bases outside the gene matches: 5. This CDR3 has 16 residues.

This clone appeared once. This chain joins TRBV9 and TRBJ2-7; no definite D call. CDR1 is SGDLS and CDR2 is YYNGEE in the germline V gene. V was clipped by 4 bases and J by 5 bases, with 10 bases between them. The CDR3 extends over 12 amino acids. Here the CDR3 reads CASSPGWDEQYF. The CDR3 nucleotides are TGTGCCAGCAGCCCCGGGTGGGACGAGCAGTACTTC.

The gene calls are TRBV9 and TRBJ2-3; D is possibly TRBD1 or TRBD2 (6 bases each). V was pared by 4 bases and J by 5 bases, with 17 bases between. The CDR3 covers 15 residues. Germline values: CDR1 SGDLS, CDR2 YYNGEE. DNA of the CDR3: TGTGCCAGCAGCCCTCAAGGGGGGCGCGTAGATACGCAGTATTTT. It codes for CASSPQGGRVDTQYF.

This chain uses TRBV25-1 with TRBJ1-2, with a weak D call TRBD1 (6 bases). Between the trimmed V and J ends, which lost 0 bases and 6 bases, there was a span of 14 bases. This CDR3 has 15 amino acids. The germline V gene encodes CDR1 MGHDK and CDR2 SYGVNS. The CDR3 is CASSEYSGRGHGYTF. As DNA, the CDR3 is TGTGCCAGCAGTGAATATTCCGGCAGGGGTCATGGCTACACCTTC.

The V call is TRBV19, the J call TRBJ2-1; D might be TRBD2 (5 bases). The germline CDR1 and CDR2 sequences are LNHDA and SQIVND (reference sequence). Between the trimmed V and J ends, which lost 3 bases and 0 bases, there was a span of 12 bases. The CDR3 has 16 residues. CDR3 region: CASSIFFTSSYNEQFF. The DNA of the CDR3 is TGTGCCAGTAGTATTTTCTTTACTAGCTCCTACAATGAGCAGTTCTTC. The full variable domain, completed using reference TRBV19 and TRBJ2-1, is DGGITQSPKYLFRKEGQNVTLSCEQNLNHDAMYWYRQDPGQGLRLIYYSQIVNDFQKGDIAEGYSVSREKKESFPLTVTSAQKNPTAFYLCASSIFFTSSYNEQFFGPGTRLTVL.

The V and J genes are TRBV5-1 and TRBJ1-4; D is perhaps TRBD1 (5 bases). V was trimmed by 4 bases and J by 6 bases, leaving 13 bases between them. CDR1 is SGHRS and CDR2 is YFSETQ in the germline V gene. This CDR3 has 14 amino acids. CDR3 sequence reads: CASSMGQGDEKLFF. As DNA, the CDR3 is TGCGCCAGCAGCATGGGGCAGGGAGATGAAAAACTGTTTTTT.